A single sample is the source of the 11 T cell receptor beta chains below, sequenced in a study of T cell responses to AZD1222 COVID-19 vaccine. Produced via immunoSEQ multiplex PCR; TCRdb's table is partial and in-frame only. The sample lists around 140,000 clones, roughly nine tenths occurring once. Specimen: peripheral blood, collected on day 0 of AZD1222 vaccination. The source is an adult in good health.

V gene TRBV18 combines with J gene TRBJ1-1; 8 bases are shared with TRBD1. J gave up 3 bases and V 3 bases, and 6 bases lay outside the gene matches. Germline CDR1 reads KGHSH; CDR2 reads LQKENI. This CDR3 spans 15 amino acids. CDR3 nucleotides: TGTGCCAGCTCACCTGCCAGGGGGCAAGACACTGAAGCTTTCTTT. Protein product: CASSPARGQDTEAFF.

V and J are TRBV28 and TRBJ2-7; TRBD2 agrees at 7 bases. CDR1 is MDHEN, CDR2 SYDVKM, per germline. The CDR3 is made up of 14 amino acids. The ends lost 10 bases at V and 0 bases at J; junction bases unmatched: 9. Here the CDR3 DNA reads TGTGCCACGTCGGTGGGAGGGCCCTCCTACGAGCAGTACTTC. This translates into CATSVGGPSYEQYF.

The chain carries TRBV4-1 and TRBJ1-5; perhaps TRBD1 as D (5 bases). Germline V gene sequence: CDR1 MGHRA, CDR2 YSYEKL. This CDR3 comprises 16 residues. Deletions cut 3 bases from V and 1 base from J, with 13 bases between. CDR3 sequence: CASSQGSGMSNQPQHF. CDR3 nucleotides: TGCGCCAGCAGCCAGGGTTCAGGGATGAGCAATCAGCCCCAGCATTTT.

The rearrangement links TRBV4-1 to TRBJ1-3, with TRBD1 matching over 8 bases. The CDR3 loop spans 18 amino acids. Germline CDR1 and CDR2: MGHRA and YSYEKL. Germline trimming cut 4 bases from V and 0 bases from J; bases unmatched to any gene: 11. CDR3 bases: TGCGCCAGCAGCCGGGTACAGGGGGAAGGACTCTCTGGAAACACCATATATTTT. The encoded protein is CASSRVQGEGLSGNTIYF.

The chain carries TRBV4-2 and TRBJ1-2, with D maybe TRBD1 (6 bases). V lost 1 base, J lost 6 bases, and 12 bases lay in between. The CDR3 length is 14 residues. Germline V gives CDR1 LGHNA, CDR2 YNFKEQ. For the CDR3, the DNA is TGTGCCAGCAGCCAAGTCTCAGGGGCGAATGGCTACACCTTC. It specifies CASSQVSGANGYTF.

The rearrangement joins TRBV6-1 to TRBJ1-3, with TRBD1 matching 9 bases. Trimming cost V 2 bases and J 1 base; bases outside gene matches: 3. The CDR3 has 16 amino acids. Germline lookup yields CDR1 MNHNS and CDR2 SASEGT. The chain's CDR3 is CASSEQQGASGNTIYF. CDR3 nucleotides: TGTGCCAGCAGTGAACAACAGGGGGCGTCTGGAAACACCATATATTTT.

The chain employs TRBV28 and TRBJ2-3; D is unresolved. The length of the CDR3 is 16 residues. The ends were cut back, 6 bases at V and 2 bases at J, with 18 bases in the middle. The germline CDR1 and CDR2 sequences are MDHEN and SYDVKM. CDR3 sequence reads: CASSLFGSGYTDTQYF. The CDR3 DNA reads TGTGCCAGCAGCCTATTCGGTTCAGGATACACAGATACGCAGTATTTT.

The chain has TRBV3-1 (or the pseudogene TRBV3-2) and TRBJ1-1; D gene uncertain. Germline loops: CDR1 LGHDT, CDR2 YNNKEL (reference sequence). Trimming pared 0 bases from V and 3 bases from J, leaving 11 bases between. The CDR3 is 15 amino acids. CDR3: CASSQDGPAHTEAFF. CDR3 coding DNA: TGTGCCAGCAGCCAAGATGGGCCGGCCCACACTGAAGCTTTCTTT.

The rearrangement links TRBV7-3 to TRBJ2-7; 10 bases are a match to TRBD2. This CDR3 comprises 14 residues. Germline trimming cut 1 base from V and 7 bases from J; bases unmatched to any gene: 4. Germline V gives CDR1 SGHTA, CDR2 FQGTGA. The CDR3 DNA follows: TGTGCCAGCAGCTTAAACCCAGCGGGAGGGGAGCAGTACTTC. Translation: CASSLNPAGGEQYF.

This clone was detected only once. The chain uses TRBV4-3 and TRBJ1-1; unclear D gene. The germline V gene encodes CDR1 LGHNA and CDR2 YSLEER. With 1 base removed from V and 1 base from J, the gap between germline ends came to 10 bases. The CDR3 contains 15 residues. Here the CDR3 DNA reads TGCGCCAGCAGCCAAGCCGCGTCCGGGAACACTGAAGCTTTCTTT. Protein sequence: CASSQAASGNTEAFF.

The rearrangement joins TRBV18 to TRBJ1-1, with D unclear. Trimming pared 0 bases from V and 5 bases from J, leaving 13 bases between. The CDR3 is made up of 15 amino acids. Per germline, CDR1 KGHSH and CDR2 LQKENI. The CDR3 coding sequence is TGTGCCAGCTCACCACCTGGGAGCAGACGTACTGAAGCTTTCTTT. Residues: CASSPPGSRRTEAFF.